This TCR beta chain was found in a study of early T cells in non-severe SARS-CoV-2 infection. Study-wide points: Private and CD4 specificities were missed by VDJdb matching, skewed to anti-spike CD8.

This clonotype was recorded at least ten times. Its specificity is unknown. Unique molecular identifiers were attached to individual cDNA molecules. Using its own MiXCR run on the 5' RACE reads, TCRdb lists one record per CDR3 protein. Found here are around 65,000 distinct CDR3 sequences, roughly 13% of them singletons; the top ten hold about 1.3%. CDR3 length equals 17 residues. J was trimmed by 5 bases and V by 1 base; bases with no gene match: 9. Looked up from germline, CDR1 is LGHNT and CDR2 is FRNRAP. The sample was whole blood, taken at baseline. This chain joins TRBV12-5 and TRBJ2-1; 9 positions match TRBD1. The origin of this receptor is an adult who was a healthcare worker with PCR-confirmed SARS-CoV-2 infection or an uninfected control (not recorded which). The CDR3 protein is CASGLGWGQGPNNEQFF. CDR3 nucleotide sequence: TGTGCTAGTGGTTTGGGTTGGGGACAGGGACCTAACAATGAGCAGTTCTTC.